This TCR beta chain was sequenced for a study of T-cell memory formation after mild COVID-19. The germline V gene has CDR1 SGHRS and CDR2 YFSETQ. The CDR3 totals 12 residues. Trimming cost V 1 base and J 8 bases, with 9 bases left between them. This clonotype was counted at least ten times. Each CDR3 protein gets one entry after TCRdb re-called the 5' RACE reads with MiXCR. The profile covers about 180,000 distinct CDR3 sequences, with less than 20% appearing a single time and around 3.9% taken by the ten largest. The sample comprised PBMCs or a T cell subset sorted from them (not recorded which). The TCR originated in a man younger than 35 who had mild COVID-19 (a few samples of this study predate the infection). Cell type and time point are not known. The J gene is TRBJ1-2, the V gene TRBV5-1; D gene ambiguous. This CDR3 reads CASSLPPDGYTF. The CDR3 bases are TGCGCCAGCAGCTTGCCCCCGGACGGCTACACCTTC.